This T cell receptor beta chain was profiled in a study of control samples from healthy donors and cancer patients. The assay was immunoSEQ multiplex PCR, and TCRdb's table has in-frame clones only and misses some. Here the sample spans about 180,000 clones, 85% to 95% being singletons. V shed 2 bases and J shed 5 bases, with 7 bases lying between them. This CDR3 is 14 amino acids long. Germline CDR1 is KGHSH and CDR2 is LQKENI. Sequenced sample: blood. The chain couples TRBV18 to TRBJ1-6; D unclear. The TCR sequence derives from a man aged 30-40 years in good health. The CDR3 sequence: CASSPTQDNSPLHF. Written as DNA, the CDR3 is TGTGCCAGCTCACCAACACAAGATAATTCACCCCTCCACTTT.